These 19 T cell receptor beta chains were sequenced from one sample in a study of TIL therapy for anti-PD-1-resistant metastatic lung cancer listed by TCRdb under 2021. TCR beta CDR3 regions were amplified from genomic DNA by bias-controlled multiplex PCR with the immunoSEQ v3 hsTCRB kit. Drawn from immuneACCESS, this table holds only the in-frame rearrangements with V and J called that TCRdb kept. Clones are partly lost; checked studies trace under half to an unresolved V gene and leave the rest unexplained. The sample profile shows 20,000 to 25,000 clones; 78% of them were found once. The ten largest clones add up to 7% to 8% of the sample. The time point label, as the study defines it: pre-treatment sample, taken before nivolumab and TIL therapy. Material: blood, obtained at baseline. These receptors were collected from a person aged 25 to 79 with non-small cell lung cancer.

In this sample, this clone turned up a few times. The chain carries TRBV10-3 and TRBJ1-3, with 7 bases that match TRBD1. After removal of 10 bases from V and 0 bases from J, the junction contained 9 bases not matched to a gene. The CDR3 loop spans 15 amino acids. The germline CDR1 and CDR2 sequences are ENHRY and SYGVKD. In DNA form, the CDR3 reads TGTGCCAGCGTCGGGACAGCGAGCTCTGGAAACACCATATATTTT. Amino acids: CASVGTASSGNTIYF.

The chain is built from TRBV19 and TRBJ2-3, with D possibly being TRBD2 (5 bases). V gave up 6 bases and J gave up 0 bases, with 13 bases separating them. The CDR3 has 15 amino acids. Germline values: CDR1 LNHDA, CDR2 SQIVND (reference sequence). CDR3 DNA sequence: TGTGCCAGTAGATACGGGATATCTAGCACAGATACGCAGTATTTT. The encoded protein is CASRYGISSTDTQYF.

The rearrangement links TRBV7-3 to TRBJ2-2, with D perhaps given as TRBD1 or TRBD2 (6 bases each). The V end lost 9 bases, the J end lost 3 bases, and 23 bases lay between the germline ends. Germline CDR1 SGHTA, CDR2 FQGTGA. The CDR3 spans 17 residues. CDR3 loop: CASSLWGAKLYTGELFF. The CDR3 DNA sequence: TGTGCCAGTTCCCTGTGGGGGGCGAAACTGTACACCGGGGAGCTGTTTTTT.

V and J are TRBV4-3 and TRBJ1-6; D gene ambiguous. This CDR3 is built from 13 residues. In germline, CDR1 is LGHNA, CDR2 YSLEER. Trimming cost V 0 bases and J 10 bases, with 7 bases left between them. The CDR3 region has the DNA TGCGCCAGCAGCCAAGATCATCGGTCACCCCTCCACTTT. It translates to CASSQDHRSPLHF.

The V gene is TRBV20-1, the J gene TRBJ2-1; tentatively, D is TRBD2 (6 bases). Deletions cut 2 bases from V and 12 bases from J, with 8 bases between. The CDR3 spans 10 residues. CDR1 is DFQATT and CDR2 is SNEGSKA in the germline V gene (reference sequence). The CDR3 spells CSARQAGQFF. The CDR3 region has the DNA TGCAGTGCTAGACAAGCGGGGCAGTTCTTC.

This clone was recorded only once. The chain carries TRBV11-1 and TRBJ2-7; 10 nucleotides line up with TRBD1. V lost 6 bases to trimming and J lost 2 bases; unmatched junction nucleotides: 4. This CDR3 spans 14 amino acids. The V gene's germline CDR1 is SGHAT and CDR2 FQDESV (reference sequence). CDR3 sequence reads: CASRRGTGAYEQYF. The CDR3 bases are TGTGCCAGCAGACGGGGGACAGGGGCCTACGAGCAGTACTTC.

J is TRBJ1-6 and V is TRBV6-1; D unresolved. Germline values: CDR1 MNHNS, CDR2 SASEGT. Trimming removed 3 bases from V and 14 bases from J, with 17 bases in between. The CDR3 has 14 residues. CDR3 DNA sequence: TGTGCCAGCAGTGACCAAACACCCCACCGGTCCCTCCACTTT. Translating gives CASSDQTPHRSLHF.

CDR3 nucleotide sequence: TGTGCCAGCAGCGTAGCCGGACAGCGGCTTCCCGGGAGAAATGAAAAACTGTTTTTT. Its protein product is CASSVAGQRLPGRNEKLFF. J is TRBJ1-4 and V is TRBV9, with a possible D match to TRBD1 (6 bases). This CDR3 has 19 residues. With 0 bases removed from V and 5 bases from J, the gap between germline ends came to 23 bases. CDR1 SGDLS and CDR2 YYNGEE come from the germline V gene.

In DNA, the CDR3 is TGTGCCAGCATGGGAAGAACGAACACCGGGGAGCTGTTTTTT. The encoded protein is CASMGRTNTGELFF. The V gene is TRBV27, the J gene TRBJ2-2; D gene ambiguous. The CDR3 contains 14 residues. Germline lookup yields CDR1 MNHEY and CDR2 SMNVEV (reference sequence). Trimming removed 7 bases from V and 0 bases from J, with 9 bases in between.

This chain joins TRBV19 and TRBJ1-1; tentatively, D is TRBD1 (6 bases). The V end was cut by 6 bases, the J end by 1 base, with 12 bases between. Germline lookup yields CDR1 LNHDA and CDR2 SQIVND (reference sequence). This CDR3 has 14 residues. As DNA, the CDR3 is TGTGCCAGTAGCCGAACACAGGGGAACACTGAAGCTTTCTTT. Its translation is CASSRTQGNTEAFF.

The chain carries TRBV4-1 and TRBJ2-1, with D unclear. This CDR3 comprises 16 residues. CDR1 and CDR2 (germline): MGHRA, YSYEKL. With 2 bases removed from V and 3 bases from J, the gap between germline ends came to 14 bases. The CDR3 reads CASSQFDSQGYNEQFF. The CDR3 bases are TGCGCCAGCAGCCAATTCGACTCACAAGGCTACAATGAGCAGTTCTTC.

The chain has TRBV18 and TRBJ2-7, with D uncertain. V lost 2 bases and J lost 6, with 14 bases in between. Germline CDR1 and CDR2: KGHSH and LQKENI. The CDR3 runs 14 residues. The CDR3 DNA reads as TGTGCCAGCTCACCAAAAGGCGAAGGAGCCGAGCAGTACTTC. Translated: CASSPKGEGAEQYF.

The CDR3 DNA follows: TGTGCCAGTAGTAGGGGGACAGGGGCCGAGCAGTACTTC. It is translated as CASSRGTGAEQYF. The chain employs TRBV19 and TRBJ2-7; 10 bases align to TRBD1. After removal of 4 bases from V and 6 bases from J, the junction contained 3 bases not matched to a gene. Germline V gene sequence: CDR1 LNHDA, CDR2 SQIVND (reference sequence). CDR3 length: 13 amino acids.

V gene TRBV19 combines with J gene TRBJ2-5; no clear D gene. The CDR3 is made up of 13 amino acids. The germline V gene encodes CDR1 LNHDA and CDR2 SQIVND (reference sequence). Trimming left V 3 bases short and J 5 bases short, with 10 bases between. The CDR3, as DNA: TGTGCCAGTAGTATCTCGGGCCACGAGACCCAGTACTTC. Translated: CASSISGHETQYF.

This sequence joins TRBV4-3 and TRBJ2-7; a possible D gene is TRBD2 (6 bases). The CDR3 loop spans 18 amino acids. The V end lost 2 bases, the J end lost 3 bases, and 23 bases lay between the germline ends. In germline, CDR1 is LGHNA, CDR2 YSLEER. CDR3 residues: CASSQQMDDTGTRYEQYF. The CDR3, as DNA: TGCGCCAGCAGCCAACAAATGGACGACACCGGGACTCGCTACGAGCAGTACTTC.

This clone appeared a few times. This CDR3 is also generated by other DNA sequences in the sample. The genes are TRBV6-4 and TRBJ2-3; TRBD2 aligns across 8 bases. The J segment lost 1 base and the V segment lost 3 bases, leaving 0 bases of the junction unmatched. The CDR3 totals 14 residues. Germline CDR1 and CDR2: MRHNA and SNTAGT. The CDR3 DNA follows: TGTGCCAGCAGTGAGCGGGGGGGCACAGATACGCAGTATTTT. This translates into CASSERGGTDTQYF.

The rearrangement uses TRBV7-9 and TRBJ2-7; 9 nucleotides agree with TRBD1. Germline CDR1 SEHNR, CDR2 FQNEAQ (reference sequence). The CDR3 runs 16 residues. The ends lost 1 base at V and 1 base at J; junction bases unmatched: 5. CDR3 sequence reads: CASSLGQGQGSYEQYF. DNA of the CDR3: TGTGCCAGCAGCTTAGGGCAAGGACAGGGGTCCTACGAGCAGTACTTC. The full variable domain, with the rest looked up from reference TRBV7-9 and TRBJ2-7, is DTGVSQNPRHKITKRGQNVTFRCDPISEHNRLYWYRQTLGQGPEFLTYFQNEAQLEKSRLLSDRFSAERPKGSFSTLEIQRTEQGDSAMYLCASSLGQGQGSYEQYFGPGTRLTVT.

This chain links TRBV6-1 with TRBJ2-7; D may be TRBD1 (6 bases). Germline V CDR1 and CDR2: MNHNS, SASEGT. The CDR3 runs 15 residues. V was clipped by 0 bases and J by 6 bases, with 15 bases between them. The DNA of the CDR3 is TGTGCCAGCAGTGAAGCGACAGGAGCCCCATTCGAGCAGTACTTC. Its translation: CASSEATGAPFEQYF.

This clone was seen only a few times. CDR3 in amino acids: CASSQDDGRARYGYTF. The CDR3 region has the DNA TGCGCCAGCAGCCAAGATGACGGCAGGGCGAGATATGGCTACACCTTC. The chain combines TRBV4-1 with TRBJ1-2; possible D gene TRBD1, 5 bases. The V gene's germline CDR1 is MGHRA and CDR2 YSYEKL. V dropped 0 bases and J dropped 5 bases, with 16 bases sitting between them. The CDR3 spans 16 residues.